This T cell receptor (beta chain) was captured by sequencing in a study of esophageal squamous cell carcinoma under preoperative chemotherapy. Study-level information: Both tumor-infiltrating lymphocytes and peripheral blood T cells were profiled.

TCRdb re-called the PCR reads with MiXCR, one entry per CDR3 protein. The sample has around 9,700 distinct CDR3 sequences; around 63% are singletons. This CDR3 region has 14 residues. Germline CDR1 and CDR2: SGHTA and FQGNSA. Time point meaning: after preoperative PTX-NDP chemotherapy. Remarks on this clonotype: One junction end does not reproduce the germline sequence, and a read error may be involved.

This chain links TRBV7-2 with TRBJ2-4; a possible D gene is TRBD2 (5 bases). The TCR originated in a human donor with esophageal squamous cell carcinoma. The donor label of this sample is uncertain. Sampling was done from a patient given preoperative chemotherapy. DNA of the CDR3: TGTGCCATCGCGGAGCTGGGAGCCAAAAACACGCAGTATTTC. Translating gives CAIAELGAKNTQYF.